The T cell receptor (beta chain) described here comes from a study of cytomegalovirus exposure and HLA in healthy donors. General study points: Later analysis revealed greater clonal expansion in HLA-associated TCR beta chains than in equally common others.

In regard to this clone: Its antigen is unknown.

The PCR contained 60 Vbeta and 13 Jbeta primers. Using immunoSEQ multiplex PCR, the repertoire was profiled, and TCRdb retains in-frame clones only, with some absent. This sample has 120,000 to 150,000 clones, with around 77% found just once. Sequencing was carried out using PBMCs. The TCR originated in a woman in her forties or fifties in good health and CMV-seronegative.

The CDR3 sequence: CSVETGGSNYGYTF. The CDR3 DNA follows: TGCAGCGTTGAAACAGGGGGATCTAACTATGGCTACACCTTC. This chain joins TRBV29-1 and TRBJ1-2; 8 positions match TRBD1. The CDR3 totals 14 residues. J gave up 0 bases and V 2 bases, and 2 bases lay outside the gene matches. The germline V gene encodes CDR1 SQVTM and CDR2 ANQGSEA. The variable domain in full, with the rest retrieved from reference TRBV29-1 and TRBJ1-2, is SAVISQKPSRDICQRGTSLTIQCQVDSQVTMMFWYRQQPGQSLTLIATANQGSEATYESGFVIDKFPISRPNLTFSTLTVSNMSPEDSSIYLCSVETGGSNYGYTFGSGTRLTVV.